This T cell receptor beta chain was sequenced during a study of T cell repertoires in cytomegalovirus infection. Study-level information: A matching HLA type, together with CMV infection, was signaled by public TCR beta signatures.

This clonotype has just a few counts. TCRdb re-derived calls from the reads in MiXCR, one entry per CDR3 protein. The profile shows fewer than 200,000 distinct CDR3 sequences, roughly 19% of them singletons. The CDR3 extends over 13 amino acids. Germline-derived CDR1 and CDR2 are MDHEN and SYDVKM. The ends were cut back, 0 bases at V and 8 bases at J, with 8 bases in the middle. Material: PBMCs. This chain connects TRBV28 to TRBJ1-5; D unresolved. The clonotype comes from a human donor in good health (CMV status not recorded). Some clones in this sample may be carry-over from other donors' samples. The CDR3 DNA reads TGTGCCAGCAGTTTATGGGTCGGGGAGCCCCAGCATTTT. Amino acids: CASSLWVGEPQHF.